One sample yielded the 10 T cell receptor beta chains listed below, sequenced in a study of T cell responses to AZD1222 COVID-19 vaccine. Profiled with immunoSEQ multiplex PCR; TCRdb holds only in-frame clones, not every one. The data show more than 150,000 clones, with more than 75% seen just once and 0.99% held by the top ten. Sequences were derived from peripheral blood, sampled on day 0 of AZD1222 vaccination. These receptors all come from an adult in good health.

The chain is built from TRBV5-8 and TRBJ2-7; D gene ambiguous. CDR3 length: 12 residues. Trimming took 1 base from V and 7 from J, leaving 9 bases between them. Germline values: CDR1 SGHTS, CDR2 YDEGEE. CDR3 loop: CASSLSPREQYF. Written as DNA, the CDR3 is TGTGCCAGCAGCTTGAGCCCAAGGGAGCAGTACTTC.

This chain joins TRBV5-6 and TRBJ1-2; 9 nucleotides align to TRBD1. The J segment lost 7 bases and the V segment lost 5 bases, leaving 15 bases of the junction unmatched. CDR1 is SGHDT, CDR2 YYEEEE, per germline. CDR3 size: 16 residues. The CDR3 DNA reads as TGTGCCAGCAGTCGAGGTACGGACAGGGGCATCCTTGGCTACACCTTC. Its translation: CASSRGTDRGILGYTF.

The chain links TRBV28 to TRBJ2-7; D is possibly TRBD2 (5 bases). The V and J ends lost 8 bases and 2 bases respectively, with 13 bases between them. Looked up from germline, CDR1 is MDHEN and CDR2 is SYDVKM. This CDR3 spans 13 amino acids. The CDR3 loop is CASGGGSTYEQYF. In nucleotides, the CDR3 is TGTGCCAGCGGAGGAGGCAGCACCTACGAGCAGTACTTC. Using reference TRBV28 and TRBJ2-7 for the parts outside the CDR3, the full variable domain is DVKVTQSSRYLVKRTGEKVFLECVQDMDHENMFWYRQDPGLGLRLIYFSYDVKMKEKGDIPEGYSVSREKKERFSLILESASTNQTSMYLCASGGGSTYEQYFGPGTRLTVT.

This chain connects TRBV4-1 to TRBJ2-6; D is possibly TRBD2 (6 bases). V lost 0 bases, J lost 0 bases, and 12 bases lay in between. This CDR3 region has 18 residues. Germline values: CDR1 MGHRA, CDR2 YSYEKL. The CDR3 here is CASSQEGTQSSGANVLTF. CDR3 coding DNA: TGCGCCAGCAGCCAAGAGGGGACTCAAAGCTCTGGGGCCAACGTCCTGACTTTC.

The J gene is TRBJ2-7, the V gene TRBV4-1; 7 bases are shared with TRBD1. The length of the CDR3 is 16 residues. Germline values: CDR1 MGHRA, CDR2 YSYEKL. The trim removed 4 bases at V and 3 bases at J, leaving 12 bases unmatched. CDR3 nucleotides: TGCGCCAGCAGCCTCGGACTGAGGGACAGAAGCTACGAGCAGTACTTC. The encoded protein is CASSLGLRDRSYEQYF.

The chain recombines TRBV19 with TRBJ2-4; TRBD1 matches 10 bases. The CDR3 runs to 19 residues. Trimming removed 6 bases from V and 1 base from J; junction bases left unmatched: 15. CDR1 is LNHDA, CDR2 SQIVND, per germline (reference sequence). CDR3 coding DNA: TGTGCCAGTAGAGGGGGACCGGGACAGGGGCGAATTGCCAAAAACATTCAGTACTTC. Protein: CASRGGPGQGRIAKNIQYF.

The genes are TRBV10-3 and TRBJ1-1; D ambiguous. V lost 7 bases and J 1 base, leaving 10 bases between the germline ends. The germline V gene has CDR1 ENHRY and CDR2 SYGVKD. The CDR3 consists of 13 residues. CDR3 loop: CAIMGNQNTEAFF. CDR3 coding DNA: TGTGCCATCATGGGAAATCAGAACACTGAAGCTTTCTTT.

The chain is built from TRBV4-2 and TRBJ1-1; D gene ambiguous. The V end lost 0 bases, the J end lost 0 bases, and 8 bases lay between the germline ends. Germline V gene sequence: CDR1 LGHNA, CDR2 YNFKEQ. The CDR3 is made up of 15 amino acids. The CDR3 sequence is CASSQDQWVNTEAFF. The CDR3 region has the DNA TGTGCCAGCAGCCAAGATCAATGGGTGAACACTGAAGCTTTCTTT.

V and J are TRBV2 and TRBJ2-1, with 10 bases fitting TRBD1. There are 15 residues in the CDR3. The V gene's germline CDR1 is SNHLY and CDR2 FYNNEI. V gave up 6 bases and J gave up 9 bases; unmatched junction bases: 11. CDR3 in DNA: TGTGCCAGCAGACCCGGGACAGGGGAGTCAGGTGAGCAGTTCTTC. This gives the protein CASRPGTGESGEQFF.

CDR3 region: CASSLFNGNTEAFF. CDR3 nucleotides: TGCGCCAGCAGCTTGTTTAACGGGAACACTGAAGCTTTCTTT. This sequence joins TRBV5-1 and TRBJ1-1; no reliable D call. Germline V gene sequence: CDR1 SGHRS, CDR2 YFSETQ. The CDR3 covers 14 residues. The V end lost 1 base, the J end lost 1 base, and 8 bases lay between the germline ends.